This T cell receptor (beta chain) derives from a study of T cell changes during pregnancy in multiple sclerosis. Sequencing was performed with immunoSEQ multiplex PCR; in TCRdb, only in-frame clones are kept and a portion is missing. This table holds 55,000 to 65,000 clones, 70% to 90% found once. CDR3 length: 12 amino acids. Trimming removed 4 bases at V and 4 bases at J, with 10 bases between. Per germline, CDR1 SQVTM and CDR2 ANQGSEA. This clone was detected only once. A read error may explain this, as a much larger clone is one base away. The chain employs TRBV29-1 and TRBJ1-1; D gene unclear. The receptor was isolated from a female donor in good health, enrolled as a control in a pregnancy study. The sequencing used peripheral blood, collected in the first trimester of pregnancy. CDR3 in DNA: TGCAGCGTTGTTAGGAGTCTCACTGAAGCTTTCTTT. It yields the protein CSVVRSLTEAFF.